These T cell receptor beta chains were read from a single sample in a study of blood T cell repertoires in COVID-19. Repertoires were generated with immunoSEQ multiplex PCR, while TCRdb's copy carries only in-frame clones and drops some. The sample yields 200,000 to 250,000 clones, 83% seen once. Specimen: PBMCs or T cells enriched from blood (not recorded which). These receptor sequences come from a woman in her forties or fifties who had been exposed to COVID-19. Both conserved end residues are part of each CDR3. D genes are given only for firm matches. A row's size may be missing; if present it is once, few, many or a size class.

j_call clone_size v_call d_call cdr3_aa cdr3_nt
TRBJ2-2 - TRBV19 TRBD1 CASTAGQGNWPEVLFF TGTGCCAGTACCGCGGGACAGGGAAATTGGCCTGAGGTGCTGTTTTTT
TRBJ2-1 - TRBV4-3 - CASSQVGPYNEQFF TGCGCCAGCAGCCAAGTGGGCCCGTACAATGAGCAGTTCTTC
TRBJ1-3 few TRBV7-2 TRBD1 CASSYLGTGEHTIYF TGTGCCAGCAGCTACCTCGGGACAGGGGAACACACCATATATTTT
TRBJ1-1 - TRBV5-8 - CASSLIQGPTEAFF TGTGCCAGCAGCTTGATTCAGGGTCCCACTGAAGCTTTCTTT
TRBJ2-2 - TRBV3-1/TRBV3-2 - CASSQGLALTGELFF TGTGCCAGCAGTCAGGGTCTCGCCCTCACCGGGGAGCTGTTTTTT
TRBJ1-4 - TRBV10-3 - CAISAGLDEKLFF TGTGCCATCAGTGCGGGGTTGGACGAAAAACTGTTTTTT
TRBJ1-4 - TRBV5-6 TRBD1 CASSKGQLSTNEKLFF TGTGCCAGCAGCAAGGGACAGCTTTCAACTAATGAAAAACTGTTTTTT
TRBJ2-2 - TRBV19 TRBD2 CATAGGPYTGELFF TGTGCCACCGCGGGGGGGCCCTACACCGGGGAGCTGTTTTTT
TRBJ1-2 - TRBV3-1/TRBV3-2 - CASTGGGFYGYTF TGTGCCAGCACTGGTGGGGGGTTCTATGGCTACACCTTC
TRBJ1-3 - TRBV2 - CASTGSGSGNTIYF TGTGCCAGCACAGGGTCGGGCTCTGGAAACACCATATATTTT
TRBJ2-7 - TRBV18 - CASSPSQTGYEQYF TGTGCCAGCTCACCCTCTCAAACAGGGTACGAGCAGTACTTC
TRBJ1-5 - TRBV5-1 TRBD1 CASSPTGGDQPQHF TGCGCCAGCAGCCCGACAGGGGGCGATCAGCCCCAGCATTTT
TRBJ2-7 - TRBV11-2 - CASSFGLLYEQYF TGTGCCAGCAGCTTCGGACTGCTTTACGAGCAGTACTTC
TRBJ2-5 - TRBV3-1/TRBV3-2 TRBD2 CASGSGYQETQYF TGTGCCAGCGGTAGCGGGTATCAAGAGACCCAGTACTTC
TRBJ1-5 once TRBV19 TRBD1 CASGRTGVGNQPQHF TGTGCCAGTGGCCGGACAGGGGTCGGCAATCAGCCCCAGCATTTT
TRBJ2-3 - TRBV7-9 TRBD2 CASSRGDGGSSDTQYF TGTGCCAGCAGTCGAGGGGACGGGGGGTCTTCAGATACGCAGTATTTT
TRBJ1-3 - TRBV6-1 TRBD1 CASSEALRGTGGRNTIYF TGTGCCAGCAGTGAAGCGCTTCGGGGAACAGGGGGCCGGAACACCATATATTTT
TRBJ1-2 once TRBV7-2 - CASSFYRDFGYANYGYTF TGTGCCAGCAGCTTTTACAGGGATTTCGGCTACGCTAACTATGGCTACACCTTC
TRBJ2-2 - TRBV5-1 - CASSLAREGGELFF TGCGCCAGCAGCTTGGCCCGTGAGGGAGGAGAGCTGTTTTTT
TRBJ1-1 - TRBV30 - CAWSVSGGGTEAFF TGTGCCTGGAGTGTCAGCGGGGGGGGGACTGAAGCTTTCTTT
TRBJ1-2 - TRBV5-6 TRBD1 CASSLSGTGLGGYTF TGTGCCAGCAGCTTGTCGGGGACAGGGTTAGGGGGCTACACCTTC
TRBJ1-1 - TRBV19 - CASSIFRESEAFF TGTGCCAGTAGTATCTTCCGGGAGTCTGAAGCTTTCTTT
TRBJ1-4 - TRBV5-4 - CASSRGTGLNEKLFF TGTGCCAGCAGCCGAGGAACAGGCCTAAATGAAAAACTGTTTTTT
TRBJ2-1 - TRBV7-9 TRBD1 CASSLMTGGHEQFF TGTGCCAGCAGCTTGATGACAGGGGGGCATGAGCAGTTCTTC
TRBJ1-5 - TRBV30 - CAWSVDYQPQHF TGTGCCTGGAGTGTAGACTATCAGCCCCAGCATTTT
TRBJ1-5 - TRBV19 - CASSPLGGLFGGNQPQHF TGTGCCAGTAGTCCGCTTGGAGGCCTCTTTGGGGGCAATCAGCCCCAGCATTTT
TRBJ2-7 - TRBV25-1 - CASSEFGGSKAYEQYF TGTGCCAGCAGTGAATTTGGTGGGAGCAAGGCCTACGAGCAGTACTTC
TRBJ2-3 - TRBV4-3 TRBD2 CASSQELGLTSTDTQYF TGCGCCAGCAGCCAAGAATTGGGACTAACGAGCACAGATACGCAGTATTTT
TRBJ2-3 - TRBV7-6 TRBD2 CASSSTSGAGGDTQYF TGTGCCAGCAGCTCGACTAGCGGGGCCGGCGGAGATACGCAGTATTTT
TRBJ1-2 - TRBV28 - CASRAARGNYGYTF TGTGCCAGCAGGGCGGCGCGTGGTAACTATGGCTACACCTTC
TRBJ1-2 - TRBV7-9 TRBD1 CASSSPTGDGYTF TGTGCCAGCAGCTCGCCGACAGGGGATGGCTACACCTTC
TRBJ1-2 - TRBV11-2 - CASSLGTPGGYTF TGTGCCAGCAGCTTAGGGACTCCCGGGGGCTACACCTTC
TRBJ1-5 - TRBV4-2 TRBD1 CASSPGTDSNQPQHF TGTGCCAGCAGCCCCGGGACAGATAGCAATCAGCCCCAGCATTTT
TRBJ2-7 - TRBV2 TRBD2 CASRAGTSGGAGAYEQYF TGTGCCAGCAGAGCAGGGACTAGCGGGGGGGCCGGGGCCTACGAGCAGTACTTC
TRBJ1-1 - TRBV5-8 - CASRGTGSTEAFF TGTGCCAGCAGGGGAACGGGGAGCACTGAAGCTTTCTTT
TRBJ2-5 - TRBV5-1 - CASSLAPQETQYF TGCGCCAGCAGCTTAGCACCGCAAGAGACCCAGTACTTC
TRBJ1-5 - TRBV19 TRBD1 CASAGQGVQPQHF TGTGCCAGCGCGGGACAGGGTGTCCAGCCCCAGCATTTT
TRBJ1-6 - TRBV19 - CASSPVNRDNSPLHF TGTGCCAGTAGCCCCGTGAACAGAGACAATTCACCCCTCCACTTT
TRBJ2-3 - TRBV4-1 - CASSQEGRYADTQYF TGCGCCAGCAGCCAAGAAGGGAGGTACGCAGATACGCAGTATTTT
TRBJ1-4 - TRBV9 - CASSLAGSEKLFF TGTGCCAGCAGCTTAGCGGGGAGTGAAAAACTGTTTTTT
TRBJ1-2 - TRBV4-1 - CASSPQGVRNYGYTF TGCGCCAGCAGCCCACAGGGTGTGAGAAACTATGGCTACACCTTC
TRBJ1-2 - TRBV7-2 - CASSLIGGTPRYGYTF TGTGCCAGCAGCTTAATCGGCGGCACCCCCCGCTATGGCTACACCTTC
TRBJ1-5 - TRBV25-1 - CASSEAGSNQPQHF TGTGCCAGCAGTGAGGCGGGAAGCAATCAGCCCCAGCATTTT
TRBJ1-6 - TRBV6-5 - CASRERTNSPLHF TGTGCCAGCAGAGAGCGAACGAATTCACCCCTCCACTTT